This TCR beta chain emerged from a study of blood T cell repertoires in COVID-19. The CDR3 is made up of 14 amino acids. After removal of 8 bases from V and 2 bases from J, the junction contained 4 bases not matched to a gene. Germline-derived CDR1 and CDR2 are LNHDA and SQIVND (reference sequence). Profiling relied on immunoSEQ multiplex PCR, and the TCRdb table lists in-frame clones only, not all of them. Here the sample spans over 85,000 clones, roughly 87% being singletons. The sample was peripheral blood. The clonotype originates from a woman of 80 years or more with acute or convalescent COVID-19. J is TRBJ2-5 and V is TRBV19, with TRBD2 identical over 11 bases. The CDR3, as DNA: TGTGCCAGTGGGACTAGCGGAATTCAAGAGACCCAGTACTTC. This translates into CASGTSGIQETQYF.